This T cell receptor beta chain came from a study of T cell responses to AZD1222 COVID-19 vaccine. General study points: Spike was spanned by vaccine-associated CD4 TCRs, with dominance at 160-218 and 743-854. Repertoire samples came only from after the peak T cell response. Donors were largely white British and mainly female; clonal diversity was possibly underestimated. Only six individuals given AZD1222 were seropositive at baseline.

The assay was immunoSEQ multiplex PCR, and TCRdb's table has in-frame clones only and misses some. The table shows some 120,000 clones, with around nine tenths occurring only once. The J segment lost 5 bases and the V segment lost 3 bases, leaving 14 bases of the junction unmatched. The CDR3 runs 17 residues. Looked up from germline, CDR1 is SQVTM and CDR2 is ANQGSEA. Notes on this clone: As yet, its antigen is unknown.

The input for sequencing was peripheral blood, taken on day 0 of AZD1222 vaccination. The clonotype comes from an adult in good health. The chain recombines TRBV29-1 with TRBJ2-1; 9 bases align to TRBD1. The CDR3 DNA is TGCAGCGTTGATACTAGGACAGGGGTTTCGGGGGACAATGAGCAGTTCTTC. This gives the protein CSVDTRTGVSGDNEQFF.